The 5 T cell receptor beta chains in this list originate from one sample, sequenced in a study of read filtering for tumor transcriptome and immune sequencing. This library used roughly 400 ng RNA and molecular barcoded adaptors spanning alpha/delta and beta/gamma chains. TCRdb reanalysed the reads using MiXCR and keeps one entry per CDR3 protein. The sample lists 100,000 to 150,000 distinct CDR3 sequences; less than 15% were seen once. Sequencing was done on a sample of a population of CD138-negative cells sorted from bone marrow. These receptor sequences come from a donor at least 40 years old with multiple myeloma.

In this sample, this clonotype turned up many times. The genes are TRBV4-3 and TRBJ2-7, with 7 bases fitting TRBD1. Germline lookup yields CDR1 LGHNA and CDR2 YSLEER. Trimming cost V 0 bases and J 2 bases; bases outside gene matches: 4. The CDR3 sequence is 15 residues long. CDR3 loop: CASSQDRDSPYEQYF. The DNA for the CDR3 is TGCGCCAGCAGCCAAGATAGGGACAGTCCCTACGAGCAGTACTTC.

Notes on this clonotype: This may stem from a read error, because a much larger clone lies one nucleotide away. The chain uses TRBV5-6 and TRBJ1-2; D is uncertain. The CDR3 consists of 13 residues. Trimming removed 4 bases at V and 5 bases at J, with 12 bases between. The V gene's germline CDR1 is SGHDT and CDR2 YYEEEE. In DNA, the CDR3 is TGTGCCAGCAGCAATACAGATAAATATGGCTACACCTTC. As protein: CASSNTDKYGYTF.

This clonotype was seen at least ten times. The CDR3 region has the DNA TGTGCCAGTAGTCCCCGAGGATCTCAGCCCCAGCATTTT. Encoded protein: CASSPRGSQPQHF. The V and J genes are TRBV19 and TRBJ1-5, with D unresolved. The CDR3 runs 13 residues. Germline V gives CDR1 LNHDA, CDR2 SQIVND (reference sequence). V gave up 5 bases and J gave up 6 bases, with 11 bases separating them.

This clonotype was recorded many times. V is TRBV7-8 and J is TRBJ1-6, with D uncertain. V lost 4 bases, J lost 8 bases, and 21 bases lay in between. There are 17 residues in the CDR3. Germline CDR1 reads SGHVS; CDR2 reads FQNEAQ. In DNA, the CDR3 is TGTGCCAGCAGCTATCCGGCGGTTCGACCGGGTCATTCACCCCTCCACTTT. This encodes CASSYPAVRPGHSPLHF.

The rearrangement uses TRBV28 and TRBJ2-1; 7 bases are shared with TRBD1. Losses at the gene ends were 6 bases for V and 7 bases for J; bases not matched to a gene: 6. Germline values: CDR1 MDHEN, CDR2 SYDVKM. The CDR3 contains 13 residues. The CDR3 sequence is CASSLDRSNEQFF. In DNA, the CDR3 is TGTGCCAGCAGCTTGGACAGGTCTAATGAGCAGTTCTTC.